The rows below give T cell receptor beta chains drawn from one sample of a study of T-cell reconstitution after alpha-beta-depleted transplantation in children. One entry per CDR3 protein, called by TCRdb with MiXCR from the PCR reads. Here the sample spans roughly 110,000 distinct CDR3 sequences, about 9.4% being singletons. Source: PBMCs, taken before TCRalphabeta/CD19-depleted stem cell transplant. The receptors here all came from a boy between 2 and 10 years old with acute lymphoblastic leukemia, due to receive a stem cell transplant. Each CDR3 is given with its conserved first and last residue. Fields, in order: V gene, J gene, CDR3 protein.

TRBV7-2	TRBJ2-7	CASSLAGSGQGPYEQYF
TRBV7-2	TRBJ2-1	CASSLFLGGRGINEQFF
TRBV12-3/TRBV12-4	TRBJ2-5	CASSLVQETQYF
TRBV18	TRBJ1-2	CASSPLTGKPNYGYTF
TRBV11-2	TRBJ2-3	CASSPGLADTDTQYF
TRBV29-1	TRBJ1-1	CSGRQGNTEAFF
TRBV6-1	TRBJ2-7	CASSEGQGVYEQYF
TRBV20-1	TRBJ2-7	CSARSSGPQISYEQYF
TRBV24-1	TRBJ2-3	CATSDARGYGTSGPRGDTQYF
TRBV4-2	TRBJ2-3	CAIGPGVVWGGTDTQYF
TRBV3-1	TRBJ2-1	CASCQELGGEFYNEQFF
TRBV15	TRBJ2-7	CATSENTGLDYEQYF
TRBV5-4	TRBJ2-1	CASSLVQTRSYNEQFF
TRBV20-1	TRBJ1-2	CSASGQAWTGAEGYTF
TRBV28	TRBJ2-5	CASSFGTSGIEGEETQYF
TRBV5-1	TRBJ2-5	CASSSQGAQETQYF
TRBV5-1	TRBJ2-5	CASSSAGGGETQYF
TRBV5-1	TRBJ1-4	CASSLTGYGDEKLFF
TRBV5-1	TRBJ2-1	CASSLRAGAGNEQFF